Each of the 21 T cell receptor beta chains below was sequenced from the same sample in a study of blood T cells in healthy people across ages. A sample-barcoded 5' primer and a J-beta primer mix were used in a second PCR of about 6 to 12 cycles. TCRdb reprocessed the 5' RACE reads with MiXCR, giving one entry per CDR3 protein. The repertoire has 700,000 or so distinct CDR3 sequences, approximately 40% of them found once; the top ten carry approximately 31%. Source material: blood. The receptors stem from a man aged 80 or over in good health.

V and J are TRBV6-2 or TRBV6-3 and TRBJ2-7, with unresolved D. This CDR3 is built from 13 residues. V lost 2 bases and J 3 bases, leaving 8 bases between the germline ends. Germline V gene sequence: CDR1 MNHEY, CDR2 SVGEGT. This CDR3 is CASSYGVGYEQYF. CDR3 nucleotides: TGTGCCAGCAGTTACGGAGTGGGCTACGAGCAGTACTTC.

The chain couples TRBV4-2 to TRBJ2-7; no definite D call. The CDR3 is 15 residues long. The V gene's germline CDR1 is LGHNA and CDR2 YNFKEQ. V gave up 0 bases and J gave up 2 bases, with 11 bases separating them. For the CDR3, the DNA is TGTGCCAGCAGCCAAGATCTGGCCATGGCCTACGAGCAGTACTTC. Its protein product is CASSQDLAMAYEQYF.

This chain uses TRBV4-2 with TRBJ2-1; the D is unclear. Germline lookup yields CDR1 LGHNA and CDR2 YNFKEQ. The CDR3 consists of 15 residues. Trimming left V 1 base short and J 9 bases short, with 16 bases between. The CDR3 is CASSQVPLSHGEQFF. The CDR3 coding sequence is TGTGCCAGCAGCCAAGTTCCCCTATCACACGGTGAGCAGTTCTTC.

V is TRBV6-5 and J is TRBJ2-3; D gene uncertain. CDR1 MNHEY and CDR2 SVGAGI come from the germline V gene. The CDR3 loop spans 15 amino acids. Between the trimmed V and J ends, which lost 2 bases and 4 bases, there was a span of 13 bases. The CDR3 nucleotides are TGTGCCAGCAGTTACCTCCGCAGGAAGTCAGATACGCAGTATTTT. Translated, it gives CASSYLRRKSDTQYF.

Notes on this clonotype: A much larger clone differs by one base, so this may be a read error. V usage is TRBV9 and J usage is TRBJ2-1; tentatively, D is TRBD1 (6 bases). This CDR3 contains 14 residues. CDR1 is SGDLS and CDR2 is YYNGEE in the germline V gene. The CDR3 region has the DNA TGTGCCAGCAGCCCACGGGACATATTCGATGAGCGGTTCTTC. It yields the protein CASSPRDIFDERFF.

The chain employs TRBV4-2 and TRBJ2-7, with 7 bases matching TRBD2. This CDR3 region has 16 residues. The junction had 9 bases not matched to a gene; V was cut back by 1 base and J by 3 bases. CDR1 is LGHNA, CDR2 YNFKEQ, per germline. As DNA, the CDR3 is TGTGCCAGCAGCCAAGGTCCGGGGCTAGCGGTCTACGAGCAGTACTTC. Translation: CASSQGPGLAVYEQYF.

This clonotype was seen a handful of times. The rearrangement links TRBV10-2 to TRBJ2-1; D is undetermined. The CDR3 runs to 12 residues. Germline V lookup: CDR1 WSHSY, CDR2 SAAADI. Trimming took 5 bases from V and 5 from J, leaving 7 bases between them. CDR3 nucleotide sequence: TGCGCCAGCAGTCGGACCCACAATGAGCAGTTCTTC. It translates to CASSRTHNEQFF.

The chain links TRBV2 to TRBJ2-7, with 7 bases aligning to TRBD2. The J call may be wrong; the DNA end is better matched by TRBJ2-5. The length of the CDR3 is 12 residues. Germline lookup yields CDR1 SNHLY and CDR2 FYNNEI. For the CDR3, the DNA is TGTGCCAGCAAGCGGGACGGTGAGACCCAGTACTTC. Encoded protein: CASKRDGETQYF.

This clonotype was observed many times. The chain has TRBV10-3 and TRBJ2-7, with D unclear. Trimming took 4 bases from V and 7 from J, leaving 11 bases between them. Per the germline V gene, CDR1 is ENHRY and CDR2 is SYGVKD. This CDR3 is built from 12 residues. The CDR3 nucleotides read TGTGCCATCAGTGTTTTGGGTAGGGAGCAGTACTTC. This codes for CAISVLGREQYF.

The genes are TRBV28 and TRBJ1-2; TRBD1 matches 7 bases. V was clipped by 3 bases and J by 0 bases; unmatched bases: 13. The germline CDR1 and CDR2 sequences are MDHEN and SYDVKM. The CDR3 runs to 18 residues. This CDR3 reads CASSFSTRQGGSNYGYTF. CDR3 in DNA: TGTGCCAGCAGTTTCTCTACCCGACAGGGAGGTTCTAACTATGGCTACACCTTC.

A few counts support this clonotype. The gene calls are TRBV7-2 and TRBJ2-3, with D uncertain. The ends were cut back, 4 bases at V and 2 bases at J, with 7 bases in the middle. The CDR3 contains 13 residues. From germline, CDR1 is SGHTA and CDR2 FQGNSA. CDR3: CASSSRPTDTQYF. CDR3 sequence (DNA): TGTGCCAGCAGCTCCAGACCCACAGATACGCAGTATTTT.

The count of this clonotype is one. This clone may be a read error of a much larger clone one base away. The chain uses TRBV12-3 or TRBV12-4 and TRBJ2-5, with 7 nucleotides matching TRBD2. The CDR3 runs 12 residues. V lost 5 bases, J lost 11 bases, and 8 bases stayed unmatched. CDR3 nucleotides: TGTGCCAGCAGTAACAGCGGGACTTGGCAGTACTTC. Residues: CASSNSGTWQYF.

In this sample, this clonotype turned up a few times. This chain joins TRBV7-2 and TRBJ2-3, with D unclear. The CDR3 spans 13 residues. The V end was cut by 3 bases, the J end by 4 bases, with 8 bases between. Germline-derived CDR1 and CDR2 are SGHTA and FQGNSA. CDR3 loop: CASSFGPADTQYF. The CDR3, as DNA: TGTGCCAGCAGCTTTGGGCCCGCAGATACGCAGTATTTT.

To note about this clonotype: Because it lacks the conserved phenylalanine or tryptophan at the end, this CDR3 is likely a read error. The chain links TRBV9 to TRBJ2-1; D unresolved. Trimming stripped 0 bases from V and 4 bases from J, with 2 bases between. The CDR3 extends over 12 amino acids. Germline CDR1 is SGDLS and CDR2 is YYNGEE. The CDR3 DNA is TGTGCCAGCAGCGTAGGTTACAATGAGCAGTTCTTA. As protein: CASSVGYNEQFL.

Concerning this clonotype itself: A junction boundary mismatches the germline segment, possibly from a read error. The chain uses TRBV7-2 and TRBJ2-2, with 11 bases fitting TRBD2. This CDR3 region has 18 residues. Germline lookup yields CDR1 SGHTA and CDR2 FQGNSA. CDR3 sequence reads: CASRLVVLAGGNTGELFF. In DNA form, the CDR3 reads TGTGCCAGCAGATTAGTGGTGCTAGCGGGGGGCAACACCGGGGAGCTGTTTTTT.

At least ten counts were recorded for this clonotype. The V and J genes are TRBV24-1 and TRBJ2-3; 8 nucleotides match TRBD1. Per germline, CDR1 KGHDR and CDR2 SFDVKD. After removal of 7 bases from V and 4 bases from J, the junction contained 9 bases not matched to a gene. The CDR3 has 15 residues. The CDR3 reads CATRSWDRTSDTQYF. CDR3 nucleotides: TGTGCCACCAGGTCATGGGACAGGACCTCAGATACGCAGTATTTT.

The rearrangement links TRBV7-2 to TRBJ2-7, with a tentative D call TRBD1 (5 bases). Trimming pared 0 bases from V and 6 bases from J, leaving 12 bases between. CDR3 length: 14 amino acids. CDR1 is SGHTA, CDR2 FQGNSA, per germline. Written as DNA, the CDR3 is TGTGCCAGCAGCTTAGCGCCCGGGCAGGGCGAGCAGTACTTC. It yields the protein CASSLAPGQGEQYF.

This clonotype occurred a few times. The chain employs TRBV6-2 or TRBV6-3 and TRBJ2-7; TRBD2 agrees at 14 bases. V trimming: 5 bases; J trimming: 4 bases; junction bases outside the gene matches: 7. This CDR3 contains 16 residues. Germline CDR1 and CDR2: MNHEY and SVGEGT. This CDR3 is CASSPGTSGRFYEQYF. Written as DNA, the CDR3 is TGTGCCAGCAGTCCCGGGACTAGCGGGAGATTTTACGAGCAGTACTTC.

The chain recombines TRBV20-1 with TRBJ2-3; TRBD2 aligns across 7 bases. Germline V gives CDR1 DFQATT, CDR2 SNEGSKA (reference sequence). This CDR3 comprises 16 residues. After removal of 0 bases from V and 2 bases from J, the junction contained 8 bases not matched to a gene. CDR3 residues: CSARDGGEVNTDTQYF. The CDR3 nucleotides are TGCAGTGCTAGAGATGGGGGGGAGGTGAACACAGATACGCAGTATTTT.

This clonotype has only a few counts. The chain recombines TRBV11-2 with TRBJ2-4; 7 bases fit TRBD2. J was trimmed by 2 bases and V by 5 bases; bases with no gene match: 3. In germline, CDR1 is SGHAT, CDR2 FQNNGV. This CDR3 spans 14 amino acids. CDR3 loop: CASSPSGTKNIQYF. The CDR3, as DNA: TGTGCCAGCAGCCCCAGCGGGACCAAAAACATTCAGTACTTC.

The chain carries TRBV15 and TRBJ2-1; D is possibly TRBD1 (5 bases). CDR1 is LNHNV, CDR2 YYDKDF, per germline (reference sequence). V was clipped by 6 bases and J by 0 bases, with 18 bases between them. The CDR3 sequence is 17 residues long. CDR3 sequence reads: CATRLPVDTSSYNEQFF. In DNA form, the CDR3 reads TGTGCCACCAGACTACCGGTGGACACGAGCTCCTACAATGAGCAGTTCTTC. The entire variable domain, with the rest obtained from reference TRBV15 and TRBJ2-1, is as follows: DAMVIQNPRYQVTQFGKPVTLSCSQTLNHNVMYWYQQKSSQAPKLLFHYYDKDFNNEADTPDNFQSRRPNTSFCFLDIRSPGLGDTAMYLCATRLPVDTSSYNEQFFGPGTRLTVL.